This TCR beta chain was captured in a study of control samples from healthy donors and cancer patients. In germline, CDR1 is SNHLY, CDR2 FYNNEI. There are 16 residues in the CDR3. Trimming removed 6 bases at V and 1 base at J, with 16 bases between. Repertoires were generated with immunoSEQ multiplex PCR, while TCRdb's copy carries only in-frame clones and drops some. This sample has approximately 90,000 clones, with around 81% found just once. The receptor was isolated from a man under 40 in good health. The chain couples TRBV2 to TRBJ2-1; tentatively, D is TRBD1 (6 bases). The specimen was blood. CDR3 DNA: TGTGCCAGCAGCAAGCAAGGGGACATGTCCTACAATGAGCAGTTCTTC. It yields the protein CASSKQGDMSYNEQFF.